Listed below are T cell receptor beta chains from one sample, sequenced in a study of blood T cell repertoires in COVID-19. Method: immunoSEQ multiplex PCR; TCRdb's copy keeps in-frame clones and lacks some. The sample yields about 69,000 clones, 60% to 80% seen once. Sequenced material: peripheral blood. The receptor source for this set is a human donor in a cohort sampled during active COVID-19. Each CDR3 is given with its conserved first and last residue. A D gene is named only where the DNA matches it firmly. Clone size appears in some rows only: once, few, many, or a class for an expanded clone.

J: TRBJ1-1
V: TRBV2
size: NA
D: NA
DNA: TGTGCCAGCCGAGGACAGCAATTTATGAACACTGAAGCTTTCTTT
CDR3: CASRGQQFMNTEAFF

J: TRBJ2-1
V: TRBV4-2
size: NA
D: NA
DNA: TGTGCCAGCAGCCAAGCCCTGGGAGCCTACAATGAGCAGTTCTTC
CDR3: CASSQALGAYNEQFF

J: TRBJ1-5
V: TRBV2
size: NA
D: NA
DNA: TGTGCCAGCAGTACTCGGGTCGGCAATCAGCCCCAGCATTTT
CDR3: CASSTRVGNQPQHF

J: TRBJ2-5
V: TRBV3-1/TRBV3-2
size: NA
D: TRBD1
DNA: TGTGCCAGCAGCCAAGACCAGGGGGTTTCGATCCAGTACTTC
CDR3: CASSQDQGVSIQYF

J: TRBJ2-1
V: TRBV12-2
size: NA
D: NA
DNA: TGTGCAAGTCCCGAGGGACTAGCGGAAGCCTACAATGAGCAGTTCTTC
CDR3: CASPEGLAEAYNEQFF

J: TRBJ1-5
V: TRBV10-1
size: few
D: TRBD1
DNA: TGCGCCACCCGGACAGGGGGCGGACAGCCCCAGCATTTT
CDR3: CATRTGGGQPQHF

J: TRBJ1-6
V: TRBV28
size: NA
D: NA
DNA: TGTGCCAGCAGTTCCTCCTGGGGAGGCTCCTATAATTCACCCCTCCACTTT
CDR3: CASSSSWGGSYNSPLHF

J: TRBJ1-5
V: TRBV7-9
size: NA
D: TRBD1
DNA: TGTGCCAGCAGCTTATCATCCGGGACAGGGGGCAAGCAGCCCCAGCATTTT
CDR3: CASSLSSGTGGKQPQHF

J: TRBJ2-2
V: TRBV24-1
size: NA
D: TRBD2
DNA: TGTGCCACCAGTGATAACCTAGCGGGAGTTTACACCGGGGAGCTGTTTTTT
CDR3: CATSDNLAGVYTGELFF

J: TRBJ2-3
V: TRBV3-1/TRBV3-2
size: NA
D: TRBD2
DNA: TGTGCCAGCAGCCAAGATTTCGGGGGGGGTTACACAGATACGCAGTATTTT
CDR3: CASSQDFGGGYTDTQYF

J: TRBJ2-7
V: TRBV18
size: once
D: NA
DNA: TGTGCCAGCTCACTCTCGGAGGAGACCGAGCAGTACTTC
CDR3: CASSLSEETEQYF

J: TRBJ2-1
V: TRBV2
size: NA
D: NA
DNA: TGTGCCAGCACTCGGACAGAGGACAATGAGCAGTTCTTC
CDR3: CASTRTEDNEQFF

J: TRBJ2-7
V: TRBV28
size: NA
D: NA
DNA: TGTGCCAGCAGTTTTTCCCTCGTGAGTCTATCCTACGAGCAGTACTTC
CDR3: CASSFSLVSLSYEQYF

J: TRBJ2-5
V: TRBV7-9
size: once
D: NA
DNA: TGTGCCAGCAGCTTAGCGGGAGCACAAGAGACCCAGTACTTC
CDR3: CASSLAGAQETQYF

J: TRBJ2-1
V: TRBV18
size: once
D: TRBD2
DNA: TGTGCCAGCTCACCCTTCGCGGGAGAGGTGAATGAGCAGTTCTTC
CDR3: CASSPFAGEVNEQFF

J: TRBJ2-5
V: TRBV5-1
size: once
D: TRBD1
DNA: TGCGCCAGCAGCCCCCTAACAGGGGGGTACCAAGAGACCCAGTACTTC
CDR3: CASSPLTGGYQETQYF

J: TRBJ1-2
V: TRBV4-2
size: NA
D: NA
DNA: TGTGCCAGCAGCCAAGAATCAGGCCTTATTAACTATGGCTACACCTTC
CDR3: CASSQESGLINYGYTF

J: TRBJ2-6
V: TRBV19
size: few
D: NA
DNA: TGTGCCAGTAGTGAGGGCCTCGGCGGGGCCAACGTCCTGACTTTC
CDR3: CASSEGLGGANVLTF

J: TRBJ2-2
V: TRBV4-2
size: NA
D: TRBD2
DNA: TGTGCCAGCAGCCAAGCTACTAGCGGGACCGCGAACACCGGGGAGCTGTTTTTT
CDR3: CASSQATSGTANTGELFF

J: TRBJ1-3
V: TRBV28
size: few
D: TRBD1
DNA: TGTGCCAGCAGCTCTGGGACAGGTAGAAACACCATATATTTT
CDR3: CASSSGTGRNTIYF

J: TRBJ2-7
V: TRBV12-3/TRBV12-4
size: NA
D: TRBD2
DNA: TGTGCCAGCACCAAGGGACTAGGAGAGCAGTACTTC
CDR3: CASTKGLGEQYF

J: TRBJ2-5
V: TRBV6-5
size: NA
D: NA
DNA: TGTGCCAGCAGTTCTACTAGCATGGGAGAGACCCAGTACTTC
CDR3: CASSSTSMGETQYF

J: TRBJ2-5
V: TRBV19
size: NA
D: TRBD2
DNA: TGTGCCAGTAGTATAGTGGGTAGCGGGGGAGAGACCCAGTACTTC
CDR3: CASSIVGSGGETQYF

J: TRBJ2-3
V: TRBV9
size: once
D: TRBD2
DNA: TGTGCCAGCAGCGTCGTGGGGGGTAGCGGGGGCACAGATACGCAGTATTTT
CDR3: CASSVVGGSGGTDTQYF

J: TRBJ1-2
V: TRBV5-8
size: NA
D: NA
DNA: TGTGCCAGCAGCTTGGAGTCGGTTACTAACTATGGCTACACCTTC
CDR3: CASSLESVTNYGYTF

J: TRBJ2-1
V: TRBV3-1/TRBV3-2
size: once
D: NA
DNA: TGTGCCAGCAGCCTCCCTAAGGGGATTAGCTCCTACAATGAGCAGTTCTTC
CDR3: CASSLPKGISSYNEQFF

J: TRBJ2-7
V: TRBV4-1
size: NA
D: TRBD2
DNA: TGCGCCAGCAGCCAAGAGGTTCCTAGCGGGGGGCTCGGGCTTTACGAGCAGTACTTC
CDR3: CASSQEVPSGGLGLYEQYF

J: TRBJ2-1
V: TRBV2
size: few
D: TRBD2
DNA: TGTGCCAGCAGTGACCGGGGACTAGCGGGAGTTAAGTTCTTC
CDR3: CASSDRGLAGVKFF

J: TRBJ1-5
V: TRBV28
size: NA
D: TRBD1
DNA: TGTGCCAGCAGCCTCGGACAGGGGAGGGAACATCAGCCCCAGCATTTT
CDR3: CASSLGQGREHQPQHF

J: TRBJ2-1
V: TRBV19
size: NA
D: TRBD2
DNA: TGTGCCAGTAGTAACAGCGGGAGCAGTTTCAATGAGCAGTTCTTC
CDR3: CASSNSGSSFNEQFF

J: TRBJ2-7
V: TRBV28
size: NA
D: NA
DNA: TGTGCCAGCAGTGCTTATCAGGGAGGCGGGTACGAGCAGTACTTC
CDR3: CASSAYQGGGYEQYF

J: TRBJ2-5
V: TRBV7-2
size: NA
D: TRBD2
DNA: TGTGCCAGCAGCCAGACTAGCGGATTCGTGGAGACCCAGTACTTC
CDR3: CASSQTSGFVETQYF

J: TRBJ2-7
V: TRBV18
size: NA
D: TRBD2
DNA: TGTGCCAGCTCACGCACCGGGACTAGTGCGCATATGTCCTACGAGCAGTACTTC
CDR3: CASSRTGTSAHMSYEQYF

J: TRBJ1-2
V: TRBV12-3/TRBV12-4
size: once
D: NA
DNA: TGTGCCAGCACGTGGGGAGCTAACTATGGCTACACCTTC
CDR3: CASTWGANYGYTF

J: TRBJ1-3
V: TRBV2
size: few
D: TRBD1
DNA: TGTGCCAGCAGTACCCGGACAGGTCCATACTCTGGAAACACCATATATTTT
CDR3: CASSTRTGPYSGNTIYF

J: TRBJ2-7
V: TRBV18
size: NA
D: NA
DNA: TGTGCCAGCTCACCACCGACAGTCATCTACGAGCAGTACTTC
CDR3: CASSPPTVIYEQYF

J: TRBJ1-2
V: TRBV7-6
size: few
D: TRBD1
DNA: TGTGCCAGCAGCCTGACAGGGGAAGACGGCTACACCTTC
CDR3: CASSLTGEDGYTF

J: TRBJ2-1
V: TRBV6-5
size: once
D: TRBD2
DNA: TGTGCCAGCAGTTTACTGACTAGCGGGGGGGCTAGAGAGCAGTTCTTC
CDR3: CASSLLTSGGAREQFF

J: TRBJ1-6
V: TRBV20-1
size: NA
D: NA
DNA: TGCAGTGCTCGTGGGCAGGGCATTTCGTATAATTCACCCCTCCACTTT
CDR3: CSARGQGISYNSPLHF

J: TRBJ1-3
V: TRBV5-6
size: NA
D: NA
DNA: TGTGCCAGCAGCTTTATCGATACTTTCTCCGGAAACACCATATATTTT
CDR3: CASSFIDTFSGNTIYF

J: TRBJ1-6
V: TRBV5-6
size: NA
D: NA
DNA: TGTGCCAGCAGTCAAGGGGAGGCACTTAATTCACCCCTCCACTTT
CDR3: CASSQGEALNSPLHF

J: TRBJ2-2
V: TRBV24-1
size: few
D: TRBD1
DNA: TGTGCCACCAGCGCCCAAGGGACAGGGGCGAACACCGGGGAGCTGTTTTTT
CDR3: CATSAQGTGANTGELFF

J: TRBJ2-2
V: TRBV7-6
size: NA
D: NA
DNA: TGTGCCAGCAGCCGTGATTTGCCTAGCACCGGGGAGCTGTTTTTT
CDR3: CASSRDLPSTGELFF

J: TRBJ1-5
V: TRBV9
size: NA
D: NA
DNA: TGTGCCAGCAGCCCAGGGGCAGGGAGCAATCAGCCCCAGCATTTT
CDR3: CASSPGAGSNQPQHF

J: TRBJ1-1
V: TRBV18
size: NA
D: TRBD1
DNA: TGTGCCAGCTCACCACCGGGACAGACGAACACTGAAGCTTTCTTT
CDR3: CASSPPGQTNTEAFF

J: TRBJ2-5
V: TRBV21-1
size: NA
D: NA
DNA: TGTGCCAGCAGCCCCCGGTTGGCTAGCGGGGAAGAGACCCAGTACTTC
CDR3: CASSPRLASGEETQYF

J: TRBJ2-7
V: TRBV13
size: few
D: TRBD1
DNA: TGTGCCAGCAGCTTCGAGGCGGGACAGGCCTACGAGCAGTACTTC
CDR3: CASSFEAGQAYEQYF

J: TRBJ2-1
V: TRBV11-3
size: NA
D: NA
DNA: TGTGCCAGCAGCACGAGGAACAATGAGCAGTTCTTC
CDR3: CASSTRNNEQFF